The table lists the clone carrying this T cell receptor beta chain with a count of one. The sample originates from a study of technical replicates of blood from several donors. Germline V gene sequence: CDR1 SGHVT, CDR2 SQSDAQ. V lost 1 base, J lost 2 bases, and 23 bases lay in between. This CDR3 region has 20 residues. Clones were read by immunoSEQ multiplex PCR, and TCRdb kept only the in-frame ones, dropping some. The sample has approximately 92,000 clones; about 95% are singletons. The clonotype comes from a human donor in good health. The rearrangement links TRBV7-4 to TRBJ2-2; a weak D match, TRBD2 (6 bases). The sequenced sample was T cells isolated from PBMCs. The CDR3 loop is CASSLEGRQFPGLNTGELFF. CDR3 in DNA: TGTGCCAGCAGCTTAGAGGGGCGACAGTTTCCCGGACTAAACACCGGGGAGCTGTTTTTT. Looking up the rest from reference TRBV7-4 and TRBJ2-2 gives the full variable domain: GAGVSQSPRYKVAKRGRDVALRCDSISGHVTLYWYRQTLGQGSEVLTYSQSDAQRDKSGRPSGRFSAERPERSVSTLKIQRTEQGDSAVYLCASSLEGRQFPGLNTGELFFGEGSRLTVL.